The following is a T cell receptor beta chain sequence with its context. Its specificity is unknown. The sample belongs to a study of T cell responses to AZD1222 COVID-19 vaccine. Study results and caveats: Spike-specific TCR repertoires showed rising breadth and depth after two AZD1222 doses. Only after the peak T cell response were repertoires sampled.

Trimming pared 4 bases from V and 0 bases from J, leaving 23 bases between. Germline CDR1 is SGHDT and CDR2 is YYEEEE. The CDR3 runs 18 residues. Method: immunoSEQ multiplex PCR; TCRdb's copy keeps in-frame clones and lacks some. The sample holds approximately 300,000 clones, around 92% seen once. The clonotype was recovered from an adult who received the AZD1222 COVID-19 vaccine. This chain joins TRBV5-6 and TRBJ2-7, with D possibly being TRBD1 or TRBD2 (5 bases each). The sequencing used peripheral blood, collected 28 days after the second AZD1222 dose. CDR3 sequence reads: CASSLGPQGRYSSYEQYF. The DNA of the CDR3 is TGTGCCAGCAGCCTCGGACCCCAGGGACGGTACTCCTCCTACGAGCAGTACTTC. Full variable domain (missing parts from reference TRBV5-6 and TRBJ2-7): DAGVTQSPTHLIKTRGQQVTLRCSPKSGHDTVSWYQQALGQGPQFIFQYYEEEERQRGNFPDRFSGHQFPNYSSELNVNALLLGDSALYLCASSLGPQGRYSSYEQYFGPGTRLTVT.